These 9 T cell receptor beta chains share one sample of origin, sequenced in a study of blood T cell repertoires in COVID-19. Only in-frame clones appear in the TCRdb table, and some are missing; sequencing was by immunoSEQ multiplex PCR. The sample includes about 54,000 clones, around 87% of them seen just once. The specimen was peripheral blood. The receptors shown here come from a man over 45 with active COVID-19.

This clone has only a few counts. The chain combines TRBV7-9 with TRBJ1-3; 8 bases are a match to TRBD1. In germline, CDR1 is SEHNR, CDR2 FQNEAQ (reference sequence). This CDR3 has 15 amino acids. The V gene end was trimmed by 0 bases and the J gene end by 2 bases; junction bases not matched to a gene: 0. CDR3 loop: CASSLAQGAGNTIYF. CDR3 bases: TGTGCCAGCAGCTTAGCACAGGGGGCTGGAAACACCATATATTTT.

The chain carries TRBV5-5 and TRBJ2-7, with TRBD1 identical over 11 bases. The CDR3 is made up of 16 amino acids. The J segment lost 3 bases and the V segment lost 0 bases, leaving 5 bases of the junction unmatched. CDR1 is SGHKS and CDR2 is YYEKEE in the germline V gene (reference sequence). In nucleotides, the CDR3 is TGTGCCAGCAGCTTGGTTCTGGGACAGGGGGACTACGAGCAGTACTTC. Protein: CASSLVLGQGDYEQYF.

The gene calls are TRBV7-8 and TRBJ1-1, with 9 bases fitting TRBD1. The CDR3 contains 15 residues. V was pared by 5 bases and J by 1 base, with 5 bases of the junction left unmatched. Germline-derived CDR1 and CDR2 are SGHVS and FQNEAQ. The CDR3 here is CASSVNRGRNTEAFF. CDR3 DNA sequence: TGTGCCAGCAGCGTAAACAGGGGGCGGAACACTGAAGCTTTCTTT. The variable domain in full, completed from reference TRBV7-8 and TRBJ1-1, reads GAGVSQSPRYKVAKRGQDVALRCDPISGHVSLFWYQQALGQGPEFLTYFQNEAQLDKSGLPSDRFFAERPEGSVSTLKIQRTQQEDSAVYLCASSVNRGRNTEAFFGQGTRLTVV.

CDR3 sequence: CAIRTGTGDTEAFF. The CDR3 DNA reads as TGTGCCATCAGAACCGGGACAGGGGACACTGAAGCTTTCTTT. The chain employs TRBV10-3 and TRBJ1-1; 10 bases agree with TRBD1. CDR1 is ENHRY, CDR2 SYGVKD, per germline. This CDR3 region has 14 residues. Losses at the gene ends were 6 bases for V and 3 bases for J; bases not matched to a gene: 4.

The J gene is TRBJ2-7, the V gene TRBV2; D possibly corresponds to TRBD2 (5 bases). This CDR3 comprises 13 residues. Germline CDR1 is SNHLY and CDR2 is FYNNEI. V was clipped by 5 bases and J by 6 bases, with 14 bases between them. The CDR3 is CASSTGVLSEQYF. In DNA, the CDR3 is TGTGCCAGCAGTACCGGGGTCCTCTCCGAGCAGTACTTC.

The CDR3: CASSSGAGTTNEKLFF. DNA for the CDR3: TGCGCCAGCAGCTCGGGCGCGGGTACGACTAATGAAAAACTGTTTTTT. The gene calls are TRBV5-1 and TRBJ1-4; no reliable D call. Between the trimmed V and J ends, which lost 3 bases and 2 bases, there was a span of 14 bases. Germline-derived CDR1 and CDR2 are SGHRS and YFSETQ. The CDR3 totals 16 residues.

The rearrangement links TRBV5-1 to TRBJ2-5; 14 bases are shared with TRBD2. J was trimmed by 4 bases and V by 4 bases; bases with no gene match: 6. The germline V gene has CDR1 SGHRS and CDR2 YFSETQ. CDR3 length: 16 amino acids. The CDR3 nucleotides are TGCGCCAGCAGCAGTGTAGGGACTAGCGGGGGAGAGACCCAGTACTTC. Protein product: CASSSVGTSGGETQYF. The full variable domain, with the rest looked up from reference TRBV5-1 and TRBJ2-5, is KAGVTQTPRYLIKTRGQQVTLSCSPISGHRSVSWYQQTPGQGLQFLFEYFSETQRNKGNFPGRFSGRQFSNSRSEMNVSTLELGDSALYLCASSSVGTSGGETQYFGPGTRLLVL.

The chain links TRBV28 to TRBJ2-7, with TRBD2 as a possible D gene (5 bases). The CDR3 has 15 residues. Trimming removed 5 bases at V and 3 bases at J, with 17 bases between. Germline CDR1 reads MDHEN; CDR2 reads SYDVKM. In nucleotides, the CDR3 is TGTGCCAGCAGTCTGTCGGACTCCCGAGTCTACGAGCAGTACTTC. Protein sequence: CASSLSDSRVYEQYF.

The chain combines TRBV4-1 with TRBJ1-4, with 7 bases aligning to TRBD1. Germline CDR1 and CDR2: MGHRA and YSYEKL. The CDR3 consists of 15 residues. J gave up 7 bases and V 4 bases, and 9 bases lay outside the gene matches. CDR3 sequence: CASSPQGNRGEKLFF. In nucleotides, the CDR3 is TGCGCCAGCAGCCCACAGGGGAACAGGGGTGAAAAACTGTTTTTT.